A selection of T cell receptor beta chains follows, all from one sample in a study of cytomegalovirus exposure and HLA in healthy donors. The assay was immunoSEQ multiplex PCR, and TCRdb's table has in-frame clones only and misses some. The sample contains some 160,000 clones, roughly three quarters of which appear only once. Sequences were obtained from PBMCs. Source of these receptors: a man between 60 and 75 years old in good health and CMV-seronegative. Each CDR3 is given with its conserved first and last residue. Fields, in order: V gene, J gene, clone size, D gene, CDR3 DNA, CDR3 protein. The D gene is left open where the match is weak. The size entry is marked missing in some rows and otherwise reads once, few, many or a size class.

v_call: TRBV5-1; j_call: TRBJ2-2; clone_size: once; d_call: NA; cdr3_nt: TGCGCCAGCAGCTTGGAGGGGGTCCCCGACACCGGGGAGCTGTTTTTT; cdr3_aa: CASSLEGVPDTGELFF
v_call: TRBV5-1; j_call: TRBJ1-4; clone_size: NA; d_call: NA; cdr3_nt: TGCGCCAGCAGCTTAGCGGGGATTGATGAAAAACTGTTTTTT; cdr3_aa: CASSLAGIDEKLFF
v_call: TRBV5-4; j_call: TRBJ2-5; clone_size: NA; d_call: TRBD2; cdr3_nt: TGTGCCAGCAGAGCTAGCGGGAGGGTCCAAGAGACCCAGTACTTC; cdr3_aa: CASRASGRVQETQYF
v_call: TRBV4-1; j_call: TRBJ2-2; clone_size: NA; d_call: NA; cdr3_nt: TGCGCCAGCAGCCAAGACGAGGTATCGATCCGGGAGCTGTTTTTT; cdr3_aa: CASSQDEVSIRELFF
v_call: TRBV28; j_call: TRBJ1-5; clone_size: NA; d_call: TRBD1; cdr3_nt: TGTGCCAGCAGTTTGAGGACAGGGGTGAGCAATCAGCCCCAGCATTTT; cdr3_aa: CASSLRTGVSNQPQHF
v_call: TRBV7-6; j_call: TRBJ2-1; clone_size: NA; d_call: NA; cdr3_nt: TGTGCCAGCAGCTTAGGGACTGCCCGGGAGCAGTTCTTC; cdr3_aa: CASSLGTAREQFF
v_call: TRBV6-5; j_call: TRBJ2-1; clone_size: NA; d_call: TRBD2; cdr3_nt: TGTGCCAGCAGTTACTCAACTAGCGGGAGGGCCGAACTGCAGTTCTTC; cdr3_aa: CASSYSTSGRAELQFF
v_call: TRBV6-1; j_call: TRBJ2-2; clone_size: NA; d_call: NA; cdr3_nt: TGTGCCAGTAAGAACACCGGGGAGCTGTTTTTT; cdr3_aa: CASKNTGELFF
v_call: TRBV27; j_call: TRBJ2-5; clone_size: NA; d_call: NA; cdr3_nt: TGTGCCAGCAGTTATTTCTCGGGAGAGACCCAGTACTTC; cdr3_aa: CASSYFSGETQYF
v_call: TRBV18; j_call: TRBJ2-1; clone_size: NA; d_call: NA; cdr3_nt: TGTGCCAGCTCACCACCTGGGACTGGTTACAATGAGCAGTTCTTC; cdr3_aa: CASSPPGTGYNEQFF
v_call: TRBV14; j_call: TRBJ2-1; clone_size: NA; d_call: NA; cdr3_nt: TGTGCCAGCAGCGGGACAGGGGCAACTAGCGGGAGCCCTTACAATGAGCAGTTCTTC; cdr3_aa: CASSGTGATSGSPYNEQFF
v_call: TRBV4-1; j_call: TRBJ2-7; clone_size: NA; d_call: TRBD2; cdr3_nt: TGCGCCAGCAGCCAAGATCCGGCGGGGGGCGAGCAGTACTTC; cdr3_aa: CASSQDPAGGEQYF
v_call: TRBV2; j_call: TRBJ2-3; clone_size: few; d_call: NA; cdr3_nt: TGTGCCAGCAGTGTGGCCCAGGGAGATACGCAGTATTTT; cdr3_aa: CASSVAQGDTQYF
v_call: TRBV9; j_call: TRBJ2-2; clone_size: NA; d_call: NA; cdr3_nt: TGTGCCAGCAGCGTAGCAGTGGCCACCGGGGAGCTGTTTTTT; cdr3_aa: CASSVAVATGELFF
v_call: TRBV5-4; j_call: TRBJ2-7; clone_size: NA; d_call: TRBD1; cdr3_nt: TGTGCCAGCAGCCTCGGACAGGGGGCTTACGAGCAGTACTTC; cdr3_aa: CASSLGQGAYEQYF
v_call: TRBV5-6; j_call: TRBJ2-5; clone_size: NA; d_call: TRBD1; cdr3_nt: TGTGCCAGCAGCGCCTGGACAGGGGGCTACCAAGAGACCCAGTACTTC; cdr3_aa: CASSAWTGGYQETQYF
v_call: TRBV28; j_call: TRBJ2-7; clone_size: NA; d_call: NA; cdr3_nt: TGTGCCAGCAGCGGCGAGGGTCGGTTCTACGAGCAGTACTTC; cdr3_aa: CASSGEGRFYEQYF
v_call: TRBV19; j_call: TRBJ1-4; clone_size: NA; d_call: NA; cdr3_nt: TGTGCCAGTAGTCGTGCGGCAACAGGGACTAATGAAAAACTGTTTTTT; cdr3_aa: CASSRAATGTNEKLFF
v_call: TRBV6-5; j_call: TRBJ1-2; clone_size: NA; d_call: NA; cdr3_nt: TGTGCCAGCAGTTACTCCGGGGGGCGAGCGGGCTACACCTTC; cdr3_aa: CASSYSGGRAGYTF
v_call: TRBV6-1; j_call: TRBJ2-2; clone_size: NA; d_call: NA; cdr3_nt: TGTGCCAGCAGCCTAAGTCGTGTGCCAGGGGAGCTGTTTTTT; cdr3_aa: CASSLSRVPGELFF
v_call: TRBV7-9; j_call: TRBJ2-5; clone_size: NA; d_call: NA; cdr3_nt: TGTGCCAGCAGCCTAGGGCCTGAGACCCAGTACTTC; cdr3_aa: CASSLGPETQYF
v_call: TRBV14; j_call: TRBJ1-2; clone_size: NA; d_call: NA; cdr3_nt: TGTGCCAGCAGCCGCGGGGGGCCTCGCGGGTTTGGTGGCTACACCTTC; cdr3_aa: CASSRGGPRGFGGYTF
v_call: TRBV30; j_call: TRBJ2-5; clone_size: NA; d_call: NA; cdr3_nt: TGTGCCTGGAGTAGGGGCCATCACGGGGAGACCCAGTACTTC; cdr3_aa: CAWSRGHHGETQYF
v_call: TRBV5-1; j_call: TRBJ2-5; clone_size: once; d_call: NA; cdr3_nt: TGCGCCAGCAGCACCGGGGAGTCCGGGAAGACCCAGTACTTC; cdr3_aa: CASSTGESGKTQYF
v_call: TRBV4-2; j_call: TRBJ1-2; clone_size: NA; d_call: TRBD1; cdr3_nt: TGTGCCAGCAGCCAAGACTTGGACAGGGGGAGGAAAAACTATGGCTACACCTTC; cdr3_aa: CASSQDLDRGRKNYGYTF
v_call: TRBV7-9; j_call: TRBJ1-5; clone_size: NA; d_call: TRBD1; cdr3_nt: TGTTCCAGCAGCCCCAGGACAGGAGGACCTCAGCCCCAGCATTTT; cdr3_aa: CSSSPRTGGPQPQHF
v_call: TRBV25-1; j_call: TRBJ2-7; clone_size: NA; d_call: NA; cdr3_nt: TGTGCCAGCAGTAACTGGGGAGGCGAGCAGTACTTC; cdr3_aa: CASSNWGGEQYF
v_call: TRBV10-3; j_call: TRBJ1-1; clone_size: NA; d_call: NA; cdr3_nt: TGTGCCATCAGGCCTGGGGGGAGTCTGCCTGAAGCTTTCTTT; cdr3_aa: CAIRPGGSLPEAFF
v_call: TRBV29-1; j_call: TRBJ1-3; clone_size: NA; d_call: NA; cdr3_nt: TGCAGCGTTGAATCACAATACACCATATATTTT; cdr3_aa: CSVESQYTIYF
v_call: TRBV5-1; j_call: TRBJ1-1; clone_size: NA; d_call: TRBD1; cdr3_nt: TGCGCCAGCAGCTCGGACAGACAGGGCCATGAAGCTTTCTTT; cdr3_aa: CASSSDRQGHEAFF
v_call: TRBV29-1; j_call: TRBJ2-1; clone_size: NA; d_call: TRBD2; cdr3_nt: TGCAGCGTTGATGCTAGCGGGACCTACAATGAGCAGTTCTTC; cdr3_aa: CSVDASGTYNEQFF
v_call: TRBV18; j_call: TRBJ2-1; clone_size: NA; d_call: TRBD2; cdr3_nt: TGTGCCAGCTCACCACCGACCAGCGGGGAATGGAATGAGCAGTTCTTC; cdr3_aa: CASSPPTSGEWNEQFF